What follows are 19 T cell receptor beta chains derived from one specimen sequenced in a study of OX40 agonist ivuxolimab in advanced cancers. This table comes from immunoSEQ multiplex PCR, and its TCRdb copy is limited to in-frame clones, with some not included. Among about 26,000 clones listed, roughly 80% were seen once. The sample here was CD4+ or CD8+ T cells sorted from blood, taken in a trial of the OX40 agonist ivuxolimab. The source is an adult with an advanced solid tumor such as melanoma, head and neck, liver or kidney cancer.

This clone is a singleton in its sample. V and J are TRBV6-6 and TRBJ1-3; the D is unclear. The germline V gene has CDR1 MNHNY and CDR2 SVGAGI (reference sequence). The CDR3 is made up of 12 amino acids. V dropped 7 bases and J dropped 4 bases, with 8 bases sitting between them. The CDR3 bases are TGTGCCAGCACAGTTGGCGGAAACACCATATATTTT. Its protein product is CASTVGGNTIYF.

The chain recombines TRBV5-1 with TRBJ2-1; weak D call: TRBD1 (5 bases). The CDR3 contains 13 residues. Germline loops: CDR1 SGHRS, CDR2 YFSETQ. The V gene lost 2 bases and the J gene lost 5 bases, with 8 bases spanning the gap. In DNA form, the CDR3 reads TGCGCCAGCAGCTTTAAACAGGACAATGAGCAGTTCTTC. The encoded protein is CASSFKQDNEQFF.

This clone has more than one count but fewer than ten. The rearrangement links TRBV19 to TRBJ1-6, with D unclear. Germline CDR1 and CDR2: LNHDA and SQIVND (reference sequence). V was shortened by 5 bases and J by 8 bases, with 16 bases between the two germline ends. This CDR3 has 15 amino acids. CDR3 sequence: CASSDRALGDSPLHF. The CDR3 nucleotides are TGTGCCAGTAGTGACCGGGCCTTGGGAGATTCACCCCTCCACTTT. Combining the CDR3 with reference TRBV19 and TRBJ1-6 gives the whole variable domain DGGITQSPKYLFRKEGQNVTLSCEQNLNHDAMYWYRQDPGQGLRLIYYSQIVNDFQKGDIAEGYSVSREKKESFPLTVTSAQKNPTAFYLCASSDRALGDSPLHFGNGTRLTVT.

There are a few counts of this clone. The chain recombines TRBV19 with TRBJ2-3; no definite D call. Germline lookup yields CDR1 LNHDA and CDR2 SQIVND (reference sequence). The CDR3 is made up of 16 amino acids. Between the trimmed V and J ends, which lost 3 bases and 5 bases, there was a span of 18 bases. The CDR3 nucleotides read TGTGCCAGTAGTATGGGTTCGGGCCTATACAGAGATACGCAGTATTTT. Encoded protein: CASSMGSGLYRDTQYF.

The chain is built from TRBV18 and TRBJ1-6; TRBD1 matches 11 bases. The germline CDR1 and CDR2 sequences are KGHSH and LQKENI. Trimming removed 8 bases from V and 9 bases from J; junction bases left unmatched: 9. CDR3 length equals 15 residues. CDR3 amino acids: CASLPGTGGISPLHF. CDR3 in DNA: TGTGCCAGCCTCCCCGGGACAGGGGGAATTTCACCCCTCCACTTT.

This clone has only a few counts. The chain carries TRBV2 and TRBJ1-5; no clear D gene. Germline V gives CDR1 SNHLY, CDR2 FYNNEI. V lost 4 bases and J 3 bases, leaving 10 bases between the germline ends. There are 14 residues in the CDR3. This CDR3 is CASSAWQDNQPQHF. In DNA, the CDR3 is TGTGCCAGCAGTGCTTGGCAGGACAATCAGCCCCAGCATTTT. Full variable domain (rest looked up from reference TRBV2 and TRBJ1-5): EPEVTQTPSHQVTQMGQEVILRCVPISNHLYFYWYRQILGQKVEFLVSFYNNEISEKSEIFDDQFSVERPDGSNFTLKIRSTKLEDSAMYFCASSAWQDNQPQHFGDGTRLSIL.

This clone was observed once. J is TRBJ1-2 and V is TRBV5-3; tentative D call: TRBD1 (5 bases). TRBV5-3 carries the ORF label, with uncertain function. CDR3 length: 15 amino acids. Trimming removed 4 bases at V and 7 bases at J, with 20 bases between. DNA for the CDR3: TGTGCCAGAAGCCCGCGGGGGACCTGGGTACTTGGCTACACCTTC. Protein sequence: CARSPRGTWVLGYTF.

This clone was observed a single time. The V gene is TRBV15, the J gene TRBJ1-5; no clear D. In germline, CDR1 is LNHNV, CDR2 YYDKDF (reference sequence). This CDR3 region has 16 residues. Deletions cut 1 base from V and 5 bases from J, with 15 bases between. The CDR3 region has the DNA TGTGCCACCAGCAGAGGTAAAGGTTTTGTGGATCAGCCCCAGCATTTT. It encodes CATSRGKGFVDQPQHF.

The CDR3 nucleotides are TGCGCCAGCAAGAGACAAATGGACCCAAGCTCCTACGAGCAGTACTTC. Translated, it gives CASKRQMDPSSYEQYF. The chain carries TRBV5-1 and TRBJ2-7; D gene unclear. The CDR3 has 16 residues. CDR1 SGHRS and CDR2 YFSETQ come from the germline V gene. V gave up 6 bases and J gave up 0 bases, with 19 bases separating them.

This sequence joins TRBV4-2 and TRBJ1-3; D not certain. The CDR3 has 18 residues. Germline V CDR1 and CDR2: LGHNA, YNFKEQ. The germline V and J ends were trimmed by 2 bases and 1 base, with 18 bases remaining between them. The CDR3 sequence is CASSQRTQAEISGNTIYF. The CDR3 DNA reads TGTGCCAGCAGCCAAAGGACCCAGGCGGAGATATCTGGAAACACCATATATTTT.

The table lists this clone with a few counts. This chain connects TRBV19 to TRBJ1-2; 7 positions match TRBD1. V lost 6 bases and J lost 8; bases outside the gene matches: 6. This CDR3 has 12 residues. Germline V gene sequence: CDR1 LNHDA, CDR2 SQIVND (reference sequence). CDR3 protein: CASRDRDRGYTF. The CDR3 coding sequence is TGTGCCAGTAGAGACAGGGATCGAGGCTACACCTTC.

The V call is TRBV7-9, the J call TRBJ1-1, with 8 bases fitting TRBD1. The V segment lost 4 bases and the J segment 1 base; nucleotides outside the gene matches: 14. This CDR3 is 18 amino acids long. The V gene's germline CDR1 is SEHNR and CDR2 FQNEAQ (reference sequence). CDR3 DNA: TGTGCCAGCAGCTCGGAGAACGCTCGGGGACAGGCGAACACTGAAGCTTTCTTT. Encoded protein: CASSSENARGQANTEAFF.

This chain links TRBV18 with TRBJ1-2; D uncertain. Trimming took off 2 bases at V and 4 bases at J, with 11 bases between the two ends. The CDR3 runs to 14 residues. CDR1 and CDR2 (germline): KGHSH, LQKENI. CDR3 protein: CASSPTDDLYGYTF. The CDR3 region has the DNA TGTGCCAGCTCACCAACCGACGATCTCTATGGCTACACCTTC.

The chain has TRBV5-1 and TRBJ2-5, with D possibly TRBD1 on 6 matching bases. Germline V gene data show CDR1 as SGHRS and CDR2 as YFSETQ. The CDR3 has 17 amino acids. The V gene lost 0 bases and the J gene lost 2 bases, with 17 bases spanning the gap. CDR3 DNA: TGCGCCAGCAGCTTGGGGCACAGGGATCCCGAACAAGAGACCCAGTACTTC. Translating gives CASSLGHRDPEQETQYF.

This clone was detected a few times. DNA of the CDR3: TGTGCCAGCAGCCAAGAGGCAGGCAGGGGGTATGGCTACACCTTC. The encoded protein is CASSQEAGRGYGYTF. V gene TRBV14 combines with J gene TRBJ1-2; TRBD1 matches 7 bases. Germline CDR1 SGHDN, CDR2 FVKESK. V was pared by 0 bases and J by 5 bases, with 6 bases of the junction left unmatched. The CDR3 length is 15 residues. The full variable domain, with the rest looked up from reference TRBV14 and TRBJ1-2, is EAGVTQFPSHSVIEKGQTVTLRCDPISGHDNLYWYRRVMGKEIKFLLHFVKESKQDESGMPNNRFLAERTGGTYSTLKVQPAELEDSGVYFCASSQEAGRGYGYTFGSGTRLTVV.

V is TRBV10-3 and J is TRBJ1-1, with 11 bases matching TRBD1. Germline CDR1 and CDR2: ENHRY and SYGVKD. This CDR3 has 18 residues. The ends lost 2 bases at V and 0 bases at J; junction bases unmatched: 8. For the CDR3, the DNA is TGTGCCATCAGTGAGAACCGGGACAGGGGGGTCATGAACACTGAAGCTTTCTTT. Translated, it gives CAISENRDRGVMNTEAFF.

The rearrangement joins TRBV5-3 to TRBJ2-7; TRBD1 agrees at 9 bases. TRBV5-3 is assigned to the ORF class and has an uncertain function. CDR3 length equals 14 residues. V lost 8 bases to trimming and J lost 4 bases; unmatched junction nucleotides: 10. CDR3 sequence reads: CASSMGQGDYEQYF. For the CDR3, the DNA is TGTGCCAGCAGCATGGGACAGGGAGATTACGAGCAGTACTTC.

There are a few counts of this clone. The J gene is TRBJ1-1, the V gene TRBV7-3; possible D gene TRBD1, 6 bases. Trimming removed 1 base at V and 1 base at J, with 16 bases between. From germline, CDR1 is SGHTA and CDR2 FQGTGA. CDR3 length: 17 amino acids. The CDR3 nucleotides are TGTGCCAGCAGCTTAAATGGGGGCCTCGGTAGGAACACTGAAGCTTTCTTT. This encodes CASSLNGGLGRNTEAFF.

The chain joins TRBV11-2 to TRBJ1-2, with a possible D match to TRBD1 (5 bases). The V gene lost 2 bases and the J gene lost 2 bases, with 12 bases spanning the gap. Germline CDR1 reads SGHAT; CDR2 reads FQNNGV. The CDR3 runs to 15 residues. The CDR3 DNA sequence: TGTGCCAGCAGCTTAAACCAGGGATCGAACTATGGCTACACCTTC. It is translated as CASSLNQGSNYGYTF.